These 5 T cell receptor beta chains came from one sample sequenced in a study of T cell repertoires in cytomegalovirus infection. These receptors have no known antigen. TCRdb ran MiXCR on the reads and lists one entry per CDR3 protein. The sample carries roughly 280,000 distinct CDR3 sequences, 22% recorded once. Here the sequenced sample was cultured PBMCs, taken from culture after CMV antigen stimulation. These TCRs come from a human donor in good health (CMV status not recorded). Some clones in this sample may be carry-over from other donors' samples.

This clonotype was counted ten times or more. This chain uses TRBV15 with TRBJ2-7; D is perhaps TRBD1 (5 bases). Per germline, CDR1 LNHNV and CDR2 YYDKDF (reference sequence). The ends were cut back, 1 base at V and 0 bases at J, with 16 bases in the middle. CDR3 length: 17 amino acids. The CDR3 nucleotides are TGTGCCACCAGCAGAGCACTTACAACGGACAACTCCTACGAGCAGTACTTC. Encoded protein: CATSRALTTDNSYEQYF. The variable domain in full, with the rest retrieved from reference TRBV15 and TRBJ2-7, is DAMVIQNPRYQVTQFGKPVTLSCSQTLNHNVMYWYQQKSSQAPKLLFHYYDKDFNNEADTPDNFQSRRPNTSFCFLDIRSPGLGDTAMYLCATSRALTTDNSYEQYFGPGTRLTVT.

This clonotype occurred many times. V usage is TRBV7-8 and J usage is TRBJ2-3; D not resolved. The V gene lost 2 bases and the J gene lost 6 bases, with 12 bases spanning the gap. Looked up from germline, CDR1 is SGHVS and CDR2 is FQNEAQ. The CDR3 runs 14 residues. CDR3 bases: TGTGCCAGCAGCTTAATTATCCCCCCCGATACGCAGTATTTT. This codes for CASSLIIPPDTQYF.

This clonotype has a handful of counts. This chain joins TRBV5-6 and TRBJ1-5; TRBD1 matches at 9 bases. The CDR3 spans 17 residues. Trimming cost V 2 bases and J 0 bases; bases outside gene matches: 6. Germline CDR1 is SGHDT and CDR2 is YYEEEE. This CDR3 reads CASSLYRGQNSNQPQHF. The CDR3 DNA sequence: TGTGCCAGCAGCTTATACAGGGGGCAAAATAGCAATCAGCCCCAGCATTTT.

This clonotype was seen more than once but under ten times. The chain couples TRBV27 to TRBJ1-4; D call uncertain. Germline CDR1 is MNHEY and CDR2 is SMNVEV (reference sequence). V was trimmed by 5 bases and J by 10 bases, leaving 23 bases between them. The CDR3 has 16 residues. CDR3 DNA sequence: TGTGCCAGCAGTCGGTCGGCTACTACTGGGGTGAGAAAACTGTTTTTT. Residues: CASSRSATTGVRKLFF.

This clonotype was seen many times. The V and J genes are TRBV7-2 and TRBJ1-4; D possibly corresponds to TRBD1 (5 bases). The CDR3 is 14 residues long. Germline loops: CDR1 SGHTA, CDR2 FQGNSA. The V gene lost 1 base and the J gene lost 3 bases, with 6 bases spanning the gap. CDR3 protein: CASSLGGANEKLFF. The CDR3, as DNA: TGTGCCAGCAGCTTAGGAGGGGCTAATGAAAAACTGTTTTTT.